This passage covers 26 T cell receptor beta chains from one sample sequenced in a study of T cells after yellow fever vaccination. Each CDR3 protein gets one entry after TCRdb re-called the 5' RACE reads with MiXCR. The table records about 550,000 distinct CDR3 sequences, 15% to 20% of them present only once. The specimen comprised PBMCs, sampled 15 days after the yellow fever booster vaccination. Receptors were obtained from a man between 25 and 39 years old who received the YFV17D yellow fever vaccine.

J is TRBJ2-5 and V is TRBV6-1, with a tentative D call TRBD2 (5 bases). The CDR3 consists of 13 residues. CDR1 and CDR2 from the germline V gene are MNHNS and SASEGT. The ends were cut back, 3 bases at V and 7 bases at J, with 12 bases in the middle. Here the CDR3 reads CASSDGRGRTQYF. The CDR3 DNA reads TGTGCCAGCAGTGATGGTAGAGGGCGGACCCAGTACTTC.

This chain connects TRBV20-1 to TRBJ2-7; 9 nucleotides agree with TRBD1. Trimming cost V 3 bases and J 7 bases; bases outside gene matches: 10. The CDR3 is 14 residues long. Germline-derived CDR1 and CDR2 are DFQATT and SNEGSKA (reference sequence). The CDR3 DNA sequence: TGCAGTGCTAGGAATCCGGGACAGGGATTGGAGCAGTACTTC. Translating gives CSARNPGQGLEQYF.

This clonotype turned up a few times. The J gene is TRBJ2-3, the V gene TRBV20-1; D unresolved. Germline CDR1 DFQATT, CDR2 SNEGSKA (reference sequence). The CDR3 runs to 12 residues. Trimming shortened V by 1 base and J by 5 bases, and 7 bases separated the two germline ends. The CDR3 sequence: CSARAIEDTQYF. The CDR3 nucleotides read TGCAGTGCTAGAGCTATTGAAGATACGCAGTATTTT.

The chain carries TRBV20-1 and TRBJ2-1, with 7 bases aligning to TRBD2. Trimming at V came to 7 bases and at J to 1 base, leaving 13 bases not matched to a gene. Germline V gene data show CDR1 as DFQATT and CDR2 as SNEGSKA (reference sequence). The CDR3 loop spans 16 amino acids. The CDR3 DNA is TGCAGTGGGACGCTTCGGGCGGGAGTATCCTACAATGAGCAGTTCTTC. Translation: CSGTLRAGVSYNEQFF.

The V call is TRBV7-9, the J call TRBJ1-6, with D tentatively TRBD1 (6 bases). Trimming shortened V by 2 bases and J by 7 bases, and 12 bases separated the two germline ends. Germline assignment: CDR1 SEHNR and CDR2 FQNEAQ (reference sequence). CDR3 length: 15 amino acids. CDR3 sequence (DNA): TGTGCCAGCAGCTTATCTCTGGACAGAAATTCACCCCTCCACTTT. Residues: CASSLSLDRNSPLHF.

J is TRBJ2-1 and V is TRBV7-2; 12 bases match TRBD2. The V gene end was trimmed by 3 bases and the J gene end by 8 bases; junction bases not matched to a gene: 11. This CDR3 comprises 17 residues. CDR1 SGHTA and CDR2 FQGNSA come from the germline V gene. CDR3 sequence (DNA): TGTGCCAGCAGCTTCTCCCGGACTAGCGGGACGGGTGATGAGCAGTTCTTC. Amino acids: CASSFSRTSGTGDEQFF. The whole variable domain, remainder taken from reference TRBV7-2 and TRBJ2-1, is GAGVSQSPSNKVTEKGKDVELRCDPISGHTALYWYRQSLGQGLEFLIYFQGNSAPDKSGLPSDRFSAERTGGSVSTLTIQRTQQEDSAVYLCASSFSRTSGTGDEQFFGPGTRLTVL.

The chain joins TRBV20-1 to TRBJ1-1; D uncertain. V was pared by 1 base and J by 6 bases, with 15 bases between. The CDR3 sequence is 14 residues long. Germline CDR1 and CDR2: DFQATT and SNEGSKA (reference sequence). The CDR3 DNA sequence: TGCAGTGCTAGAGCTGCCAGGCACGACGCTGAAGCTTTCTTT. Protein: CSARAARHDAEAFF.

The chain uses TRBV6-2 or TRBV6-3 and TRBJ2-3; no reliable D call. V lost 2 bases and J lost 4, with 10 bases in between. Germline CDR1 MNHEY, CDR2 SVGEGT. The CDR3 runs to 14 residues. In nucleotides, the CDR3 is TGTGCCAGCAGTTACGGCCATGAGGCAGATACGCAGTATTTT. Protein product: CASSYGHEADTQYF.

The V gene is TRBV3-1, the J gene TRBJ1-1, with D tentatively TRBD1 (6 bases). This CDR3 comprises 13 residues. Per the germline V gene, CDR1 is LGHDT and CDR2 is YNNKEL (reference sequence). Trimming cost V 7 bases and J 5 bases, with 14 bases left between them. Written as DNA, the CDR3 is TGTGCCAGCACCGAGGGGGAACGGACTGAAGCTTTCTTT. This translates into CASTEGERTEAFF.

The rearrangement links TRBV5-1 to TRBJ2-3, with TRBD2 matching over 9 bases. Germline CDR1 and CDR2: SGHRS and YFSETQ. V was clipped by 7 bases and J by 1 base; unmatched bases: 4. This CDR3 has 14 residues. DNA for the CDR3: TGCGCCAGCGCATGGACTAGCGGCACAGATACGCAGTATTTT. Protein sequence: CASAWTSGTDTQYF.

The chain recombines TRBV10-3 with TRBJ2-1; 8 nucleotides line up with TRBD1. With V trimmed by 3 bases and J by 6 bases, 7 bases remained unmatched. There are 15 residues in the CDR3. In germline, CDR1 is ENHRY, CDR2 SYGVKD. CDR3 in DNA: TGTGCCATCAGTGACCCCGGGACAGGAACCAATGAGCAGTTCTTC. This sequence encodes CAISDPGTGTNEQFF.

The chain combines TRBV6-2 or TRBV6-3 with TRBJ2-7; TRBD1 agrees at 8 bases. CDR3 size: 13 residues. Trimming took 6 bases from V and 5 from J; bases not matched to a gene: 6. Germline-derived CDR1 and CDR2 are MNHEY and SVGEGT. Here the CDR3 DNA reads TGTGCCAGCAGGGAGACAGGGGATGACGAGCAGTACTTC. As protein: CASRETGDDEQYF.

V and J are TRBV12-3 or TRBV12-4 and TRBJ2-6; D remains unclear. This CDR3 has 16 amino acids. Trimming took off 7 bases at V and 0 bases at J, with 13 bases between the two ends. The CDR3, as DNA: TGTGCCAGCAATCTAAATCCCTACTCTGGGGCCAACGTCCTGACTTTC. This gives the protein CASNLNPYSGANVLTF.

Only a few counts were recorded for this clonotype. In DNA, the CDR3 is TGCAGTGCTAGTCGTTCCGGGACGTGGAATGAGCAGTTCTTC. It specifies CSASRSGTWNEQFF. The chain links TRBV20-1 to TRBJ2-1; tentatively, D is TRBD1 or TRBD2 (5 bases each). The CDR3 contains 14 residues. Trimming stripped 3 bases from V and 7 bases from J, with 16 bases between. Germline CDR1 and CDR2: DFQATT and SNEGSKA (reference sequence).

The chain recombines TRBV6-2 or TRBV6-3 with TRBJ1-2, with D possibly matching TRBD1 (5 bases). The CDR3 extends over 12 amino acids. V lost 2 bases and J lost 8, with 9 bases in between. From germline, CDR1 is MNHEY and CDR2 SVGEGT. CDR3 in DNA: TGTGCCAGCAGTTACGAGGGGAGCGGCTACACCTTC. It codes for CASSYEGSGYTF.

This sequence joins TRBV18 and TRBJ2-1; TRBD2 might be the D (6 bases). CDR1 is KGHSH, CDR2 LQKENI, per germline. This CDR3 is 15 amino acids long. V gave up 3 bases and J gave up 3 bases, with 12 bases separating them. CDR3 residues: CASSPSRDYYNEQFF. In DNA form, the CDR3 reads TGTGCCAGCTCACCTTCGCGGGATTACTACAATGAGCAGTTCTTC.

The chain uses TRBV14 and TRBJ2-3; the match to TRBD2 covers 12 bases. Germline-derived CDR1 and CDR2 are SGHDN and FVKESK. Trimming took 0 bases from V and 3 from J; bases not matched to a gene: 4. The CDR3 has 17 residues. CDR3: CASSQDWTSGTTDTQYF. The CDR3 region has the DNA TGTGCCAGCAGCCAAGATTGGACTAGCGGGACAACAGATACGCAGTATTTT.

This clonotype was observed at least ten times. The chain couples TRBV7-6 to TRBJ2-7; possibly TRBD1 for D (5 bases). Trimming stripped 4 bases from V and 2 bases from J, with 15 bases between. The germline V gene has CDR1 SGHVS and CDR2 FNYEAQ. This CDR3 is built from 15 residues. CDR3 region: CASSSIETATYEQYF. The CDR3 nucleotides are TGTGCCAGCAGCTCAATCGAGACAGCAACCTACGAGCAGTACTTC.

This clonotype was picked up a small number of times. The genes are TRBV20-1 and TRBJ2-3, with D uncertain. The CDR3 sequence is 12 residues long. Germline V lookup: CDR1 DFQATT, CDR2 SNEGSKA (reference sequence). V was shortened by 6 bases and J by 3 bases, with 10 bases between the two germline ends. The CDR3 reads CSAEPYTDTQYF. The CDR3 DNA sequence: TGCAGTGCAGAACCATATACAGATACGCAGTATTTT.

This chain links TRBV5-1 with TRBJ2-1; D could derive from TRBD1 or TRBD2 (7 bases each). The germline gives CDR1 SGHRS, CDR2 YFSETQ. V dropped 4 bases and J dropped 3 bases, with 17 bases sitting between them. The length of the CDR3 is 16 residues. The CDR3: CASSHPQGGGYNEQFF. In nucleotides, the CDR3 is TGCGCCAGCAGCCACCCCCAGGGGGGGGGCTACAATGAGCAGTTCTTC.

The gene calls are TRBV20-1 and TRBJ2-7, with 9 bases fitting TRBD1. The junction had 7 bases not matched to a gene; V was cut back by 4 bases and J by 3 bases. The CDR3 spans 14 residues. Per the germline V gene, CDR1 is DFQATT and CDR2 is SNEGSKA (reference sequence). CDR3 in amino acids: CSAKPGQGLYEQYF. The DNA for the CDR3 is TGCAGTGCTAAACCGGGACAGGGACTCTACGAGCAGTACTTC.

The gene calls are TRBV29-1 and TRBJ2-5; D not certain. The V and J ends lost 5 bases and 5 bases respectively, with 9 bases between them. CDR3 length: 11 amino acids. CDR1 and CDR2 from the germline V gene are SQVTM and ANQGSEA. The CDR3 spells CSVRVVETQYF. The DNA for the CDR3 is TGCAGCGTTCGGGTTGTCGAGACCCAGTACTTC.

This clonotype appeared a few times. The rearrangement uses TRBV12-3 or TRBV12-4 and TRBJ1-3; no firm D call. The CDR3 loop spans 14 amino acids. Trimming took off 5 bases at V and 2 bases at J, with 10 bases between the two ends. The CDR3 nucleotides are TGTGCCAGCAGTGTTAGGGCAACTGGAAACACCATATATTTT. This encodes CASSVRATGNTIYF.

J is TRBJ2-3 and V is TRBV29-1; TRBD2 matches at 10 bases. Per germline, CDR1 SQVTM and CDR2 ANQGSEA. After removal of 7 bases from V and 1 base from J, the junction contained 11 bases not matched to a gene. The CDR3 is 16 residues long. CDR3 loop: CSGGLAGDPGTDTQYF. DNA of the CDR3: TGCAGCGGGGGGCTAGCGGGAGACCCAGGCACAGATACGCAGTATTTT.

The chain uses TRBV6-2 or TRBV6-3 and TRBJ2-1, with 9 bases fitting TRBD1. J lost 8 bases, V lost 2 bases, and 10 bases had no gene match. The CDR3 consists of 16 residues. Germline V gene lookup returns CDR1 MNHEY and CDR2 SVGEGT. The CDR3 DNA follows: TGTGCCAGCAGTTACAGGACAGGGGAAAGTCTGGATGAGCAGTTCTTC. Its protein is CASSYRTGESLDEQFF.

The rearrangement links TRBV10-2 to TRBJ2-5; TRBD2 matches 10 bases. Trimming cost V 7 bases and J 4 bases; bases outside gene matches: 3. Per germline, CDR1 WSHSY and CDR2 SAAADI. The CDR3 extends over 13 amino acids. In DNA, the CDR3 is TGCGCCAGCATGCTAGCGGGAGCAGAGACCCAGTACTTC. It codes for CASMLAGAETQYF.